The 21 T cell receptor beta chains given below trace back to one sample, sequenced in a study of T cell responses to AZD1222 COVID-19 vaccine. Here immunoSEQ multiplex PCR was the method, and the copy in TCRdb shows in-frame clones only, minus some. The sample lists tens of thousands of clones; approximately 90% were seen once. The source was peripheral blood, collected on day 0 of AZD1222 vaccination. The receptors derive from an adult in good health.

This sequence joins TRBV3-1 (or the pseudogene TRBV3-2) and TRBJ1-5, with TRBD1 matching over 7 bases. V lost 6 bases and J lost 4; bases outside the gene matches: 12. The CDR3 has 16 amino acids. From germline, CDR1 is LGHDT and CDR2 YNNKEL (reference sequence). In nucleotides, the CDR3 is TGTGCCAGCAGTCCCCATGCAGACAGGGATAATCAGCCCCAGCATTTT. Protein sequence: CASSPHADRDNQPQHF.

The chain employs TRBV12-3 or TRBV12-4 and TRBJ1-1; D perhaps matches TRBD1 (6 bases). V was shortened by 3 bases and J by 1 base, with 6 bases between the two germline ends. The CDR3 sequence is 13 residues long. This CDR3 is CASSLGQNTEAFF. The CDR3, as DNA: TGTGCCAGCAGTTTGGGACAGAACACTGAAGCTTTCTTT.

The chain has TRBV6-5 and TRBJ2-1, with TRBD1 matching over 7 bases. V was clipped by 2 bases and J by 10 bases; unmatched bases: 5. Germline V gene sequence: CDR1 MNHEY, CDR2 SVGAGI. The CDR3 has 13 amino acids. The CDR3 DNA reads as TGTGCCAGCAGTTACGAGGGGGCAAGGGAGCAGTTCTTC. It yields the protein CASSYEGAREQFF.

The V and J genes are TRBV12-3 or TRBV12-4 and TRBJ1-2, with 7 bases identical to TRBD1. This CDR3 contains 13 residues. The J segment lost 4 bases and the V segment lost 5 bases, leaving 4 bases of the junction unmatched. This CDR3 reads CASSATGSYGYTF. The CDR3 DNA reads TGTGCCAGCAGTGCGACAGGGAGCTATGGCTACACCTTC.

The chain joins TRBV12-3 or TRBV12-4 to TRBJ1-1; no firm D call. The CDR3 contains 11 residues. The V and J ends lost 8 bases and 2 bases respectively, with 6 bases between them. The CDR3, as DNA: TGTGCCAGCCTATACAACACTGAAGCTTTCTTT. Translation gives CASLYNTEAFF.

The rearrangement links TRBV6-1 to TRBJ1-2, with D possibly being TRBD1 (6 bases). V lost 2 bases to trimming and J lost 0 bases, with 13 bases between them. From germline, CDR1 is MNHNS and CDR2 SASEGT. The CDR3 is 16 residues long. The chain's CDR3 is CASSEWGGGANYGYTF. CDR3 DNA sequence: TGTGCCAGCAGTGAATGGGGGGGCGGAGCTAACTATGGCTACACCTTC.

CDR3 loop: CASSPGQGTAFF. CDR3 bases: TGTGCCAGCAGCCCGGGACAGGGGACGGCTTTCTTT. The chain carries TRBV28 and TRBJ1-1; 10 bases are a match to TRBD1. The CDR3 sequence is 12 residues long. Germline V lookup: CDR1 MDHEN, CDR2 SYDVKM. J was trimmed by 11 bases and V by 6 bases; bases with no gene match: 6.

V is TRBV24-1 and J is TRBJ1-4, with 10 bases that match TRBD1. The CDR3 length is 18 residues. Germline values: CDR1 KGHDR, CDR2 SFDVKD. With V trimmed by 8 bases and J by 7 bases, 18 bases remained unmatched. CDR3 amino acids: CATILSRDRGRLCEKLFF. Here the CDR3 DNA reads TGTGCCACCATCCTTTCCCGGGACAGGGGACGTTTGTGTGAAAAACTGTTTTTT.

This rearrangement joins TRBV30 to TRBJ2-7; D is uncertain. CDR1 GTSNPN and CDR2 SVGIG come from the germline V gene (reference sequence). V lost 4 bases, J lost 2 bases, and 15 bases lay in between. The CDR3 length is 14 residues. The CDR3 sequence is CAWNSVPSTYEQYF. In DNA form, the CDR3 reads TGTGCCTGGAACAGCGTGCCCTCGACCTACGAGCAGTACTTC.

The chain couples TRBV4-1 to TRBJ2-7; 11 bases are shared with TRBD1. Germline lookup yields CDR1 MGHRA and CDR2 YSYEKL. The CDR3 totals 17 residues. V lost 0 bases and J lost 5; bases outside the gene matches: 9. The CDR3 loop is CASSQDYPRTGGHEQYF. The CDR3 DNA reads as TGCGCCAGCAGCCAAGATTATCCAAGGACAGGGGGCCACGAGCAGTACTTC.

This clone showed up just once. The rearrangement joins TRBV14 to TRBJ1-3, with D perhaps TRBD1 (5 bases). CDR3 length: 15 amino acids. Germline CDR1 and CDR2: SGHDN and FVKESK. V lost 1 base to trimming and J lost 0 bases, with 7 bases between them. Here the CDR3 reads CASSQGQTSGNTIYF. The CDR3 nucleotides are TGTGCCAGCAGCCAAGGACAGACCTCTGGAAACACCATATATTTT. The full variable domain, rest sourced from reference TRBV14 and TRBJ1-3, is EAGVTQFPSHSVIEKGQTVTLRCDPISGHDNLYWYRRVMGKEIKFLLHFVKESKQDESGMPNNRFLAERTGGTYSTLKVQPAELEDSGVYFCASSQGQTSGNTIYFGEGSWLTVV.

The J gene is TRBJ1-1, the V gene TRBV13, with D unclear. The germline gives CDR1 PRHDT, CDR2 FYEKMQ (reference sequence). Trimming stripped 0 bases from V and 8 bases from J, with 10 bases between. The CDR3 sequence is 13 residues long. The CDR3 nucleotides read TGTGCCAGCAGCTTAGGACAAGGCATAGAAGCTTTCTTT. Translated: CASSLGQGIEAFF.

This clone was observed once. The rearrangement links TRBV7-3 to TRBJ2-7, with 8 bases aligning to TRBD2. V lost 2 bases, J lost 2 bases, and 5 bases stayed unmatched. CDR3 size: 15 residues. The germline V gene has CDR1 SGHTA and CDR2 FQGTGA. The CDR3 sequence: CASSLGTRGAYEQYF. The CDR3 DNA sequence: TGTGCCAGCAGCTTAGGGACGCGGGGGGCCTACGAGCAGTACTTC. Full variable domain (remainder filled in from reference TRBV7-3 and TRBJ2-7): GAGVSQTPSNKVTEKGKYVELRCDPISGHTALYWYRQSLGQGPEFLIYFQGTGAADDSGLPNDRFFAVRPEGSVSTLKIQRTERGDSAVYLCASSLGTRGAYEQYFGPGTRLTVT.

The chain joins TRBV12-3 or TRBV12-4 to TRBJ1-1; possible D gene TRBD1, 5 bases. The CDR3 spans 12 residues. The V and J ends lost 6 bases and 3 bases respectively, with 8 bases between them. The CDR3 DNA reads TGTGCCAGCAGCCAGGGTTACACTGAAGCTTTCTTT. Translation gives CASSQGYTEAFF.

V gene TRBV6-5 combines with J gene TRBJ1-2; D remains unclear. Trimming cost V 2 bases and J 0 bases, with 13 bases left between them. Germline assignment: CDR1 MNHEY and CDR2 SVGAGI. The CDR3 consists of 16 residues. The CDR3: CASSYDRRSTNYGYTF. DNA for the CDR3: TGTGCCAGCAGTTACGACCGTCGGTCAACTAACTATGGCTACACCTTC.

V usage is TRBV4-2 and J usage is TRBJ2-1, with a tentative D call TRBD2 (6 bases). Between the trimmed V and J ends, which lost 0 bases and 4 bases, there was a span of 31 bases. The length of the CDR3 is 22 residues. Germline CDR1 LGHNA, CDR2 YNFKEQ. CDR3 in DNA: TGTGCCAGCAGCCAAGAGGCGGGGTGGGGGACTGGTGTTTCTGGGCGATACAATGAGCAGTTCTTC. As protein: CASSQEAGWGTGVSGRYNEQFF.

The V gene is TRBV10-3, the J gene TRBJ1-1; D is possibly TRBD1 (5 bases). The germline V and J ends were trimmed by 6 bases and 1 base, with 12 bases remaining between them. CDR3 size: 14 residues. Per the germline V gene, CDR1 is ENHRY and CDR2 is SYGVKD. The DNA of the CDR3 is TGTGCCATCAGCCCTCGGGACGGGAACACTGAAGCTTTCTTT. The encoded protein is CAISPRDGNTEAFF.

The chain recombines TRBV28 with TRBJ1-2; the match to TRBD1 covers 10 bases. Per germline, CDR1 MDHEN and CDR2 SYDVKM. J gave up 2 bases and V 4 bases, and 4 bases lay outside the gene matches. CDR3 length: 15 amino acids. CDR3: CASSSQGQGNYGYTF. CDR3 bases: TGTGCCAGCAGTTCCCAGGGACAGGGGAACTATGGCTACACCTTC.

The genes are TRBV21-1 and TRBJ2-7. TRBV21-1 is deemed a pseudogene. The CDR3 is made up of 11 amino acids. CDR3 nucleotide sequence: TGTGCCAGCAGCAAACCCTACGAGCAGTACTTC. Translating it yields CASSKPYEQYF.

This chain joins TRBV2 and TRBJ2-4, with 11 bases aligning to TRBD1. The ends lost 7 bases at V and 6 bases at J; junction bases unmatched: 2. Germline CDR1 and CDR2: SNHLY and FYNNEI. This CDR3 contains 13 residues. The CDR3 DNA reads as TGTGCCAGCAAGGGGACAGGGGGAAACATTCAGTACTTC. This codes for CASKGTGGNIQYF.

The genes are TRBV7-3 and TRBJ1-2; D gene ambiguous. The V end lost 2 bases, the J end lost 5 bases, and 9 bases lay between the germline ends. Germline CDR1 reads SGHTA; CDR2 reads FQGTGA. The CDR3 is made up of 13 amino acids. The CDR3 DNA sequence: TGTGCCAGCAGCTTAGGAGCCGGGTATGGCTACACCTTC. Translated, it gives CASSLGAGYGYTF.